The next 25 T cell receptor beta chains were all read from a single sample in a study of T cell responses to AZD1222 COVID-19 vaccine. Sequenced by immunoSEQ multiplex PCR; TCRdb stores in-frame clones only, minus some. Of 95,000 to 150,000 clones in the sample, roughly 93% were seen once. The sample was peripheral blood, taken on day 0 of AZD1222 vaccination. The receptors come from an adult in good health.

This chain uses TRBV4-3 with TRBJ1-2; no clear D gene. Germline V gene lookup returns CDR1 LGHNA and CDR2 YSLEER. The CDR3 is 14 residues long. Trimming took 2 bases from V and 2 from J, leaving 9 bases between them. The CDR3 nucleotides are TGCGCCAGCAGCCAAACGCGGACGAACTATGGCTACACCTTC. Translation gives CASSQTRTNYGYTF.

This sequence joins TRBV21-1 and TRBJ1-5. TRBV21-1 is an annotated pseudogene. CDR3 length equals 14 residues. CDR3 in DNA: TGTGCCAGCAGCAAAGCGCTCGCGGTGGGGCCCCAGCATTTT. The encoded protein is CASSKALAVGPQHF.

Note on this clone: Within the sample, other DNA sequences also encode this same CDR3. CDR3 nucleotides: TGTGCCAGCAGCCAACAGGGTGGGACTGAAGCTTTCTTT. Protein product: CASSQQGGTEAFF. The gene calls are TRBV3-1 (or the pseudogene TRBV3-2) and TRBJ1-1; maybe TRBD1 (5 bases). The CDR3 has 13 residues. The V end was cut by 2 bases, the J end by 5 bases, with 9 bases between. Germline CDR1 reads LGHDT; CDR2 reads YNNKEL (reference sequence).

V and J are TRBV6-1 and TRBJ1-6; 7 positions agree with TRBD1. Germline V gives CDR1 MNHNS, CDR2 SASEGT. The V and J ends lost 3 bases and 7 bases, in that order; junction bases with no gene match: 6. The CDR3 extends over 15 amino acids. CDR3 coding DNA: TGTGCCAGCAGTGAGAACAGGGGATGGAATTCACCCCTCCACTTT. This codes for CASSENRGWNSPLHF.

This chain connects TRBV18 to TRBJ2-3; 11 nucleotides line up with TRBD2. Germline loops: CDR1 KGHSH, CDR2 LQKENI. Germline trimming cut 0 bases from V and 1 base from J; bases unmatched to any gene: 0. CDR3 length: 16 amino acids. The CDR3 region is CASSPPLAGGTDTQYF. The DNA for the CDR3 is TGTGCCAGCTCACCACCACTAGCGGGGGGCACAGATACGCAGTATTTT.

This clone showed up just once. V and J are TRBV2 and TRBJ2-1; D is ambiguous. The CDR3 covers 11 residues. V lost 7 bases to trimming and J lost 11 bases, with 12 bases between them. Germline V gene sequence: CDR1 SNHLY, CDR2 FYNNEI. The CDR3 sequence is CASILQVKQFF. CDR3 nucleotide sequence: TGTGCCAGCATCCTCCAGGTGAAGCAGTTCTTC.

This chain connects TRBV6-5 to TRBJ2-1; D call uncertain. Per germline, CDR1 MNHEY and CDR2 SVGAGI. Trimming took off 6 bases at V and 5 bases at J, with 8 bases between the two ends. The CDR3 consists of 12 residues. The CDR3 DNA is TGTGCCAGCAGATCTACCAACAATGAGCAGTTCTTC. Translation gives CASRSTNNEQFF.

V gene TRBV10-2 combines with J gene TRBJ1-6, with a possible D match to TRBD1 (5 bases). The ends were cut back, 7 bases at V and 0 bases at J, with 19 bases in the middle. Germline V gives CDR1 WSHSY, CDR2 SAAADI. CDR3 length equals 18 residues. CDR3 loop: CASMKWGQGGSYNSPLHF. The CDR3 DNA follows: TGCGCCAGCATGAAATGGGGTCAGGGTGGCTCCTATAATTCACCCCTCCACTTT.

V is TRBV2 and J is TRBJ1-2, with a tentative D call TRBD1 (6 bases). The V end was cut by 6 bases, the J end by 8 bases, with 22 bases between. CDR3 length equals 15 residues. The germline gives CDR1 SNHLY, CDR2 FYNNEI. The CDR3 DNA sequence: TGTGCCAGCAGGAACCCTGGACAGTCAACGGAGGGCTACACCTTC. Encoded protein: CASRNPGQSTEGYTF.

This sequence joins TRBV11-3 and TRBJ2-7; D may be TRBD1 or TRBD2 (5 bases each). The CDR3 contains 13 residues. With 2 bases removed from V and 5 bases from J, the gap between germline ends came to 10 bases. Germline CDR1 is SGHNT and CDR2 is YENEEA. DNA of the CDR3: TGTGCCAGCAGCTTACAGGGAGAGGACGAGCAGTACTTC. This encodes CASSLQGEDEQYF.

The genes are TRBV29-1 and TRBJ1-1; D unclear. V was cut by 7 bases and J by 1 base, with 7 bases left in between. The CDR3 has 11 residues. From germline, CDR1 is SQVTM and CDR2 ANQGSEA. The DNA for the CDR3 is TGCAGCGGGACCTCGAACACTGAAGCTTTCTTT. It is translated as CSGTSNTEAFF.

This clone was observed a single time. The chain uses TRBV18 and TRBJ1-3, with D unclear. Germline V gene data show CDR1 as KGHSH and CDR2 as LQKENI. CDR3 length equals 12 residues. V was trimmed by 3 bases and J by 4 bases, leaving 4 bases between them. The chain's CDR3 is CASSPRGNTIYF. DNA of the CDR3: TGTGCCAGCTCACCCAGGGGAAACACCATATATTTT.

A few counts support this clone. This chain joins TRBV2 and TRBJ1-4, with D hard to call. The CDR3 runs 12 residues. V gave up 3 bases and J gave up 10 bases, with 9 bases separating them. Looked up from germline, CDR1 is SNHLY and CDR2 is FYNNEI. The CDR3 DNA follows: TGTGCCAGCAGTGACAGGTTGGCAAAACTGTTTTTT. Protein product: CASSDRLAKLFF. The full variable domain, with the rest looked up from reference TRBV2 and TRBJ1-4, is EPEVTQTPSHQVTQMGQEVILRCVPISNHLYFYWYRQILGQKVEFLVSFYNNEISEKSEIFDDQFSVERPDGSNFTLKIRSTKLEDSAMYFCASSDRLAKLFFGSGTQLSVL.

V is TRBV4-1 and J is TRBJ1-2, with TRBD1 matching over 7 bases. J gave up 3 bases and V 0 bases, and 4 bases lay outside the gene matches. The germline V gene encodes CDR1 MGHRA and CDR2 YSYEKL. The CDR3 has 15 residues. The CDR3 here is CASSQDYRGDYGYTF. CDR3 coding DNA: TGCGCCAGCAGCCAAGACTACAGGGGCGACTATGGCTACACCTTC.

This sequence joins TRBV21-1 and TRBJ2-1. TRBV21-1 is recorded as a pseudogene. The CDR3 is 13 amino acids. This chain's CDR3 is CASSKVCLNEQFF. The CDR3 coding sequence is TGTGCCAGCAGCAAAGTTTGCTTGAATGAGCAGTTCTTC.

This chain joins TRBV7-6 and TRBJ1-3; D perhaps matches TRBD1 (5 bases). The CDR3 consists of 16 residues. The V end lost 5 bases, the J end lost 2 bases, and 16 bases lay between the germline ends. Germline CDR1 is SGHVS and CDR2 is FNYEAQ. Here the CDR3 reads CASSALGAGTGNTIYF. The CDR3, as DNA: TGTGCCAGCAGCGCCCTAGGTGCAGGGACTGGAAACACCATATATTTT.

The chain carries TRBV6-4 and TRBJ1-1; no clear D. Trimming pared 0 bases from V and 4 bases from J, leaving 12 bases between. Germline values: CDR1 MRHNA, CDR2 SNTAGT. This CDR3 has 15 residues. The CDR3 reads CASSDSSRSPTEAFF. The DNA for the CDR3 is TGTGCCAGCAGTGACTCGAGCCGGAGTCCCACTGAAGCTTTCTTT.

The V and J genes are TRBV6-1 and TRBJ2-7, with 11 bases lining up with TRBD2. The CDR3 runs 13 residues. The trim removed 3 bases at V and 6 bases at J, leaving 1 base unmatched. CDR1 MNHNS and CDR2 SASEGT come from the germline V gene. CDR3 sequence: CASSDGTSGEQYV. The CDR3 DNA reads as TGTGCCAGCAGTGACGGGACTAGCGGCGAGCAGTACGTC.

CDR3: CASSFSTRGLQQFF. The CDR3 coding sequence is TGTGCCAGCAGCTTCTCCACCCGGGGACTACAGCAGTTCTTC. V usage is TRBV9 and J usage is TRBJ2-1, with 7 bases aligning to TRBD2. This CDR3 has 14 residues. Germline V gene data show CDR1 as SGDLS and CDR2 as YYNGEE. V dropped 4 bases and J dropped 11; count of bases not matched to a gene: 12.

J is TRBJ2-5 and V is TRBV6-5; 7 bases align to TRBD2. Germline CDR1 and CDR2: MNHEY and SVGAGI. CDR3 length: 16 residues. V lost 0 bases, J lost 0 bases, and 4 bases stayed unmatched. CDR3 nucleotide sequence: TGTGCCAGCAGTTACTCCGGACTAGGTGACCAAGAGACCCAGTACTTC. It encodes CASSYSGLGDQETQYF.

The chain joins TRBV19 to TRBJ1-4; D is ambiguous. Looked up from germline, CDR1 is LNHDA and CDR2 is SQIVND (reference sequence). This CDR3 is built from 17 residues. The V end lost 3 bases, the J end lost 0 bases, and 14 bases lay between the germline ends. The CDR3 protein is CASSIYGRSATNEKLFF. The CDR3 DNA follows: TGTGCCAGTAGTATCTATGGGCGGTCGGCAACTAATGAAAAACTGTTTTTT.

The chain employs TRBV5-1 and TRBJ2-1; 13 positions match TRBD2. V gave up 4 bases and J gave up 3 bases; unmatched junction bases: 7. Germline V gene data show CDR1 as SGHRS and CDR2 as YFSETQ. CDR3 length equals 17 residues. CDR3 sequence reads: CASSPTSGRVNYNEQFF. The CDR3, as DNA: TGCGCCAGCAGCCCCACTAGCGGGAGGGTAAACTACAATGAGCAGTTCTTC.

The chain has TRBV5-1 and TRBJ1-4; 11 bases fit TRBD1. The junction had 5 bases not matched to a gene; V was cut back by 1 base and J by 0 bases. Germline V CDR1 and CDR2: SGHRS, YFSETQ. This CDR3 has 18 amino acids. This CDR3 is CASSLLGQGASTNEKLFF. As DNA, the CDR3 is TGCGCCAGCAGCTTGCTTGGACAGGGGGCTTCAACTAATGAAAAACTGTTTTTT.

The genes are TRBV5-1 and TRBJ1-2; 9 bases are a match to TRBD1. This CDR3 is 13 amino acids long. Losses at the gene ends were 4 bases for V and 8 bases for J; bases not matched to a gene: 6. Germline V gene sequence: CDR1 SGHRS, CDR2 YFSETQ. The CDR3 spells CASSLDRGGGYTF. The CDR3, as DNA: TGCGCCAGCAGCCTGGACAGGGGTGGAGGCTACACCTTC. The whole variable domain, filled in from reference TRBV5-1 and TRBJ1-2, reads KAGVTQTPRYLIKTRGQQVTLSCSPISGHRSVSWYQQTPGQGLQFLFEYFSETQRNKGNFPGRFSGRQFSNSRSEMNVSTLELGDSALYLCASSLDRGGGYTFGSGTRLTVV.

CDR3 sequence reads: CATSRRTGRGYGYTF. The CDR3 bases are TGTGCCACCAGCAGGAGGACGGGACGGGGCTATGGCTACACCTTC. The gene calls are TRBV15 and TRBJ1-2, with a tentative D call TRBD1 (5 bases). The CDR3 spans 15 residues. Germline-derived CDR1 and CDR2 are LNHNV and YYDKDF (reference sequence). V lost 3 bases to trimming and J lost 4 bases, with 15 bases between them.